Each of the 9 T cell receptor beta chains below was sequenced from the same sample in a study of blood T cell repertoires in COVID-19. Some clones are missing from TCRdb's copy, which holds only in-frame ones; the method was immunoSEQ multiplex PCR. The sample includes 470,000 or so clones, around 89% of them seen just once. Source material: peripheral blood. All receptors derive from a woman in her 30s with acute or convalescent COVID-19.

Only one count was recorded for this clone. CDR3 sequence (DNA): TGTGCCACCACTCTTGACAGGGCTTCACCCCTCCACTTT. Its protein is CATTLDRASPLHF. The chain couples TRBV28 to TRBJ1-6; 7 bases match TRBD1. V shed 10 bases, J shed 9 bases, and the junction held 9 bases outside the gene matches. The CDR3 totals 13 residues. CDR1 is MDHEN, CDR2 SYDVKM, per germline.

The chain links TRBV6-5 to TRBJ2-4; D remains ambiguous. The CDR3 length is 16 residues. The V end was cut by 2 bases, the J end by 0 bases, with 11 bases between. In germline, CDR1 is MNHEY, CDR2 SVGAGI. The CDR3 DNA reads TGTGCCAGCAGTTACAGCGTGGAGAGAGCCAAAAACATTCAGTACTTC. This codes for CASSYSVERAKNIQYF.

The chain carries TRBV5-1 and TRBJ1-1, with 9 bases aligning to TRBD1. This CDR3 has 20 residues. V gave up 0 bases and J gave up 0 bases; unmatched junction bases: 15. Germline CDR1 and CDR2: SGHRS and YFSETQ. CDR3 residues: CASSLDPWDRDRQVNTEAFF. In DNA, the CDR3 is TGCGCCAGCAGCTTGGATCCATGGGACAGGGATCGTCAAGTGAACACTGAAGCTTTCTTT.

The V call is TRBV7-7, the J call TRBJ2-5; a weak D match, TRBD2 (6 bases). Germline V gene sequence: CDR1 SSHAT, CDR2 FNYEAQ (reference sequence). This CDR3 is 16 amino acids long. Trimming cost V 0 bases and J 4 bases, with 15 bases left between them. Written as DNA, the CDR3 is TGTGCCAGCAGCTTAGCACCACTAGCAGAAACAGAGACCCAGTACTTC. This encodes CASSLAPLAETETQYF.

The chain employs TRBV6-2 or TRBV6-3 and TRBJ2-5; D is ambiguous. Germline lookup yields CDR1 MNHEY and CDR2 SVGEGT. Trimming cost V 2 bases and J 5 bases, with 21 bases left between them. The CDR3 has 17 residues. For the CDR3, the DNA is TGTGCCAGCAGTTACCTAAGAGGTTCATCCGCGCCGGAGACCCAGTACTTC. Its translation is CASSYLRGSSAPETQYF.

This sequence joins TRBV4-1 and TRBJ2-5, with 8 bases that match TRBD2. Germline V gives CDR1 MGHRA, CDR2 YSYEKL. The CDR3 loop spans 15 amino acids. V was clipped by 1 base and J by 5 bases; unmatched bases: 6. The CDR3, as DNA: TGCGCCAGCAGCCAAGGGGGCGGGGGGTCCGAGACCCAGTACTTC. This gives the protein CASSQGGGGSETQYF.

J is TRBJ1-4 and V is TRBV28, with a tentative D call TRBD1 (5 bases). The CDR3 contains 13 residues. V lost 7 bases and J 8 bases, leaving 14 bases between the germline ends. Germline lookup yields CDR1 MDHEN and CDR2 SYDVKM. The CDR3 reads CASTGGAGEKLFF. As DNA, the CDR3 is TGTGCCAGCACTGGCGGCGCAGGGGAAAAACTGTTTTTT.

The gene calls are TRBV6-5 and TRBJ2-5; D gene ambiguous. The CDR3 is made up of 15 amino acids. The germline V gene encodes CDR1 MNHEY and CDR2 SVGAGI. V was pared by 3 bases and J by 5 bases, with 16 bases between. The CDR3 region is CASSYSPRRQETQYF. The CDR3 DNA reads TGTGCCAGCAGTTATTCCCCCCGGCGGCAGGAGACCCAGTACTTC.

This chain joins TRBV28 and TRBJ2-2; 8 bases map to TRBD2. This CDR3 is 16 amino acids long. The germline gives CDR1 MDHEN, CDR2 SYDVKM. The trim removed 10 bases at V and 0 bases at J, leaving 10 bases unmatched. CDR3 region: CATTLAGSSNTGELFF. The CDR3 region has the DNA TGTGCCACCACCTTAGCGGGGAGCTCGAACACCGGGGAGCTGTTTTTT.